This TCR beta chain comes out of a study of blood T cell repertoires in COVID-19. In the study overall: Italy, Spain and the United States were the sources of the convalescent and acute COVID-19 samples. T cells, B-cell-depleted T cells, or PBMCs supplied cDNA or gDNA.

V gave up 2 bases and J gave up 1 base, with 8 bases separating them. This CDR3 is 14 amino acids long. Per germline, CDR1 LGHDT and CDR2 YNNKEL (reference sequence). Original methodology: Reference gene primer amplification in the assay estimated nucleated cell counts. Generated by immunoSEQ multiplex PCR, the TCRdb table keeps only in-frame clones and is missing some. V, J and clone size are taken as reported in that table, and D and trimming were inferred from the DNA itself. The table records some 320,000 clones, about 89% of them present only once. The receptor's source is a woman aged 45-65 years who had recovered from COVID-19. The sample consisted of peripheral blood. The rearrangement links TRBV3-1 (or the pseudogene TRBV3-2) to TRBJ2-5, with a possible D match to TRBD2 (6 bases). CDR3 nucleotides: TGTGCCAGCAGCCAACGGGGGTCCCAAGAGACCCAGTACTTC. This translates into CASSQRGSQETQYF.